The 29 T cell receptor beta chains below were found in one sample sequenced in a study of shared clonotypes between healthy human individuals. TCRdb's copy holds only in-frame clones and misses some; the assay was immunoSEQ multiplex PCR. This repertoire shows around 1.5 million clones, approximately 98% found once; its top ten account for around 0.47%. Sequencing was done on a sample of naive CD4+ T cells sorted from blood. As to subset: CD45RA+ positively selected. Receptors were obtained from a man aged 25 to 40 in good health.

The chain combines TRBV9 with TRBJ1-1; no firm D call. Trimming left V 0 bases short and J 5 bases short, with 17 bases between. CDR3 length: 16 amino acids. CDR1 and CDR2 (germline): SGDLS, YYNGEE. The CDR3 coding sequence is TGTGCCAGCAGCGTAGTTCGCGTCGTTGCGGGAACTGAAGCTTTCTTT. The encoded protein is CASSVVRVVAGTEAFF.

V and J are TRBV7-2 and TRBJ1-4; 8 bases match TRBD1. The CDR3 length is 15 residues. Germline CDR1 SGHTA, CDR2 FQGNSA. Trimming cost V 5 bases and J 5 bases; bases outside gene matches: 7. CDR3 region: CASSGQGPGNEKLFF. Here the CDR3 DNA reads TGTGCCAGCAGCGGACAGGGCCCTGGAAATGAAAAACTGTTTTTT.

The CDR3 DNA reads as TGTGCCATAGGACTAGCGGGAGTCGAGCAGTACTTC. Amino acids: CAIGLAGVEQYF. V gene TRBV10-3 combines with J gene TRBJ2-7; 13 positions agree with TRBD2. V lost 9 bases and J lost 6; bases outside the gene matches: 2. The germline V gene has CDR1 ENHRY and CDR2 SYGVKD. The CDR3 is made up of 12 amino acids.

This chain connects TRBV5-4 to TRBJ2-1; 11 bases fit TRBD2. CDR1 and CDR2 from the germline V gene are SGHNT and YYREEE (reference sequence). The CDR3 totals 16 residues. V was pared by 0 bases and J by 5 bases, with 4 bases of the junction left unmatched. CDR3 nucleotide sequence: TGTGCCAGCAGCTTGGGGGGACTAGCGGAAGACAATGAGCAGTTCTTC. Translating it yields CASSLGGLAEDNEQFF.

The V call is TRBV5-8, the J call TRBJ2-7, with a possible D match to TRBD1 (6 bases). Deletions cut 7 bases from V and 1 base from J, with 24 bases between. The germline gives CDR1 SGHTS, CDR2 YDEGEE. The CDR3 runs to 17 residues. CDR3: CASLTGPATGQSYEQYF. As DNA, the CDR3 is TGTGCCAGCCTGACCGGGCCCGCGACGGGACAATCCTACGAGCAGTACTTC. The full variable domain, its missing parts supplied by reference TRBV5-8 and TRBJ2-7, is EAGVTQSPTHLIKTRGQQATLRCSPISGHTSVYWYQQALGLGLQFLLWYDEGEERNRGNFPPRFSGRQFPNYSSELNVNALELEDSALYLCASLTGPATGQSYEQYFGPGTRLTVT.

V is TRBV6-4 and J is TRBJ2-3, with 7 bases that match TRBD2. This CDR3 has 13 residues. After removal of 0 bases from V and 9 bases from J, the junction contained 3 bases not matched to a gene. Per the germline V gene, CDR1 is MRHNA and CDR2 is SNTAGT. CDR3 in amino acids: CASSDSSGTTQYF. CDR3 DNA: TGTGCCAGCAGTGACTCGAGCGGGACGACGCAGTATTTT.

This clone was seen once. The chain combines TRBV29-1 with TRBJ2-7; no firm D call. The CDR3 is 13 amino acids. The germline V gene has CDR1 SQVTM and CDR2 ANQGSEA. Trimming stripped 1 base from V and 3 bases from J, with 10 bases between. The CDR3 spells CSVEGLEDYEQYF. CDR3 sequence (DNA): TGCAGCGTTGAAGGGCTAGAGGACTACGAGCAGTACTTC.

This clone was counted once. Other DNA variants within this sample encode the same CDR3. The rearrangement links TRBV5-1 to TRBJ2-7; TRBD2 agrees at 15 bases. There are 16 residues in the CDR3. From germline, CDR1 is SGHRS and CDR2 YFSETQ. V was pared by 2 bases and J by 4 bases, with 4 bases of the junction left unmatched. The CDR3 nucleotides read TGCGCCAGCAGCTTCGGACTAGCGGGAGGGTCGTACGAGCAGTACTTC. This sequence encodes CASSFGLAGGSYEQYF.

This chain uses TRBV7-2 with TRBJ1-5, with 9 nucleotides matching TRBD1. CDR1 and CDR2 from the germline V gene are SGHTA and FQGNSA. The CDR3 covers 15 residues. After removal of 1 base from V and 7 bases from J, the junction contained 5 bases not matched to a gene. Here the CDR3 reads CASSLGTGDYQPQHF. In nucleotides, the CDR3 is TGTGCCAGCAGCTTAGGGACAGGGGATTACCAGCCCCAGCATTTT.

Of note for this clone: The sample contains more than one DNA sequence encoding this CDR3. The V call is TRBV6-1, the J call TRBJ2-7; TRBD2 agrees at 14 bases. With V trimmed by 6 bases and J by 4 bases, 5 bases remained unmatched. Germline CDR1 MNHNS, CDR2 SASEGT. This CDR3 contains 15 residues. This CDR3 is CASRTGTSGSYEQYF. In DNA form, the CDR3 reads TGTGCCAGCAGAACCGGGACTAGCGGGAGTTACGAGCAGTACTTC.

The rearrangement joins TRBV29-1 to TRBJ2-1, with TRBD2 matching 9 bases. V lost 4 bases and J lost 3; bases outside the gene matches: 19. This CDR3 is built from 19 residues. Per the germline V gene, CDR1 is SQVTM and CDR2 is ANQGSEA. This CDR3 reads CSVGRLGLAGRGYYNEQFF. CDR3 sequence (DNA): TGCAGCGTTGGTCGTTTGGGGCTAGCGGGAAGAGGGTACTACAATGAGCAGTTCTTC.

V usage is TRBV28 and J usage is TRBJ1-2; the match to TRBD1 covers 7 bases. J gave up 1 base and V 5 bases, and 10 bases lay outside the gene matches. The CDR3 covers 16 residues. Germline CDR1 reads MDHEN; CDR2 reads SYDVKM. The CDR3 sequence is CASSPATGAVNYGYTF. As DNA, the CDR3 is TGTGCCAGCAGTCCCGCTACAGGGGCTGTTAACTATGGCTACACCTTC.

The V call is TRBV5-6, the J call TRBJ2-3, with 13 bases that match TRBD2. This CDR3 contains 17 residues. Germline loops: CDR1 SGHDT, CDR2 YYEEEE. J was trimmed by 2 bases and V by 3 bases; bases with no gene match: 6. The CDR3: CASSSPGLAGVTDTQYF. CDR3 sequence (DNA): TGTGCCAGCAGCTCCCCAGGACTAGCGGGAGTCACAGATACGCAGTATTTT. Looking up the rest from reference TRBV5-6 and TRBJ2-3 gives the full variable domain: DAGVTQSPTHLIKTRGQQVTLRCSPKSGHDTVSWYQQALGQGPQFIFQYYEEEERQRGNFPDRFSGHQFPNYSSELNVNALLLGDSALYLCASSSPGLAGVTDTQYFGPGTRLTVL.

J is TRBJ2-1 and V is TRBV6-4; D may be TRBD2 (5 bases). V was trimmed by 4 bases and J by 9 bases, leaving 13 bases between them. Germline V gene data show CDR1 as MRHNA and CDR2 as SNTAGT. CDR3 length: 13 amino acids. The CDR3: CASSGSGTGEQFF. CDR3 bases: TGTGCCAGCAGTGGATCGGGAACGGGTGAGCAGTTCTTC.

The chain employs TRBV7-9 and TRBJ2-5; D call uncertain. The length of the CDR3 is 11 residues. In germline, CDR1 is SEHNR, CDR2 FQNEAQ (reference sequence). Trimming removed 7 bases at V and 5 bases at J, with 8 bases between. CDR3 protein: CASTRAETQYF. The CDR3 DNA follows: TGTGCCAGCACCCGGGCGGAGACCCAGTACTTC.

This sequence joins TRBV7-9 and TRBJ2-2; 15 positions match TRBD2. The CDR3 consists of 18 residues. Germline V gene sequence: CDR1 SEHNR, CDR2 FQNEAQ (reference sequence). V dropped 5 bases and J dropped 6; count of bases not matched to a gene: 10. CDR3 sequence reads: CASSPGLAGGLGAGELFF. In DNA form, the CDR3 reads TGTGCCAGCAGCCCGGGACTAGCGGGAGGTCTCGGGGCCGGGGAGCTGTTTTTT.

The count of this clone is one. V usage is TRBV11-2 and J usage is TRBJ1-2, with 7 bases that match TRBD1. The CDR3 covers 17 residues. Germline CDR1 is SGHAT and CDR2 is FQNNGV. V lost 5 bases, J lost 2 bases, and 14 bases stayed unmatched. In DNA, the CDR3 is TGTGCCAGCAGCCCCCGGAGGGGGCGCTTCGGAAACTATGGCTACACCTTC. Residues: CASSPRRGRFGNYGYTF.

This clone was observed a single time. The same CDR3 is also encoded by other DNA sequences in this sample. CDR3 bases: TGTGCCAGCAGCTTAGCGGGGGCCCCCTACGAGCAGTACTTC. This gives the protein CASSLAGAPYEQYF. The chain is built from TRBV7-2 and TRBJ2-7; possibly TRBD1 for D (6 bases). The ends were cut back, 0 bases at V and 2 bases at J, with 8 bases in the middle. Germline V CDR1 and CDR2: SGHTA, FQGNSA. CDR3 size: 14 residues.

The rearrangement joins TRBV14 to TRBJ2-7; 7 nucleotides match TRBD2. Trimming at V came to 5 bases and at J to 3 bases, leaving 7 bases not matched to a gene. The CDR3 consists of 14 residues. Germline V gene lookup returns CDR1 SGHDN and CDR2 FVKESK. This chain's CDR3 is CASSGRREGYEQYF. The DNA for the CDR3 is TGTGCCAGCAGCGGGAGGAGGGAGGGCTACGAGCAGTACTTC.

The chain employs TRBV7-9 and TRBJ1-1; 8 bases line up with TRBD1. The CDR3 covers 17 residues. V was clipped by 4 bases and J by 2 bases; unmatched bases: 12. Germline CDR1 is SEHNR and CDR2 is FQNEAQ (reference sequence). Written as DNA, the CDR3 is TGTGCCAGCAGCTCATACAGGGGGGAGGCTATTAACACTGAAGCTTTCTTT. Protein: CASSSYRGEAINTEAFF.

This chain connects TRBV2 to TRBJ1-5; unclear D gene. V lost 6 bases to trimming and J lost 6 bases, with 24 bases between them. The CDR3 has 17 amino acids. CDR1 SNHLY and CDR2 FYNNEI come from the germline V gene. Here the CDR3 reads CASRQTSPVSSGQPQHF. The CDR3 DNA reads TGTGCCAGCAGACAGACCTCCCCCGTGTCGTCCGGTCAGCCCCAGCATTTT.

The rearrangement joins TRBV25-1 to TRBJ2-2, with 8 nucleotides matching TRBD1. Per the germline V gene, CDR1 is MGHDK and CDR2 is SYGVNS. The CDR3 has 18 residues. Trimming took 5 bases from V and 0 from J; bases not matched to a gene: 11. The CDR3 DNA reads TGTGCCAGCAGTTCCGCCGGGACAGGCCTCGCGAACACCGGGGAGCTGTTTTTT. It is translated as CASSSAGTGLANTGELFF.

The table lists this clone with a count of one. The V call is TRBV11-2, the J call TRBJ2-3, with a tentative D call TRBD1 (6 bases). This CDR3 region has 15 residues. The V gene lost 4 bases and the J gene lost 2 bases, with 13 bases spanning the gap. Per germline, CDR1 SGHAT and CDR2 FQNNGV. The CDR3 region is CASSWKQGLTDTQYF. The CDR3 region has the DNA TGTGCCAGCAGCTGGAAGCAGGGGCTCACAGATACGCAGTATTTT.

The chain carries TRBV11-2 and TRBJ2-3; 10 positions match TRBD2. Per germline, CDR1 SGHAT and CDR2 FQNNGV. The length of the CDR3 is 17 residues. The junction had 8 bases not matched to a gene; V was cut back by 3 bases and J by 2 bases. CDR3 sequence (DNA): TGTGCCAGCAGCTTCCTCCCCGGGACTAGCGCCACAGATACGCAGTATTTT. Translation gives CASSFLPGTSATDTQYF.

This chain joins TRBV6-1 and TRBJ2-1; D not resolved. This CDR3 is built from 14 residues. The V gene's germline CDR1 is MNHNS and CDR2 SASEGT. The V end was cut by 2 bases, the J end by 9 bases, with 14 bases between. The CDR3 protein is CASSEWPSSGEQFF. In nucleotides, the CDR3 is TGTGCCAGCAGTGAATGGCCGTCCTCCGGTGAGCAGTTCTTC.

The V call is TRBV29-1, the J call TRBJ2-7; 15 bases match TRBD2. Trimming cost V 7 bases and J 3 bases; bases outside gene matches: 10. The germline V gene has CDR1 SQVTM and CDR2 ANQGSEA. CDR3 size: 16 residues. The CDR3 sequence is CSASGTSGRTDYEQYF. The DNA of the CDR3 is TGCAGCGCCTCCGGGACTAGCGGGAGGACGGACTACGAGCAGTACTTC.

Points on this clone: The junction shows a germline mismatch at one end, possibly a read error. This chain connects TRBV5-1 to TRBJ2-6; the D gene is possibly TRBD1 (6 bases). CDR1 and CDR2 (germline): SGHRS, YFSETQ. This CDR3 has 20 amino acids. In DNA, the CDR3 is TGCGCCAGCAGGTTGGCTGGGGCAGGGGACCCCCTCTCTGGGGCCAACGTCCTGACTTTC. Amino acid sequence: CASRLAGAGDPLSGANVLTF.

The count of this clone is one. This chain links TRBV4-2 with TRBJ2-7, with D possibly TRBD2 on 5 matching bases. CDR3 length: 14 residues. Trimming removed 4 bases from V and 3 bases from J, with 13 bases in between. CDR1 is LGHNA and CDR2 is YNFKEQ in the germline V gene. CDR3 in DNA: TGTGCCAGCAGCCGACCTGGAGGACGCTACGAGCAGTACTTC. Translating gives CASSRPGGRYEQYF.

The V and J genes are TRBV28 and TRBJ2-6; tentatively, D is TRBD1 or TRBD2 (5 bases each). The ends were cut back, 4 bases at V and 2 bases at J, with 9 bases in the middle. Germline V CDR1 and CDR2: MDHEN, SYDVKM. The CDR3 spans 15 residues. CDR3 nucleotide sequence: TGTGCCAGCAGTTGGGGGAGAGCTGGGGCCAACGTCCTGACTTTC. It yields the protein CASSWGRAGANVLTF.